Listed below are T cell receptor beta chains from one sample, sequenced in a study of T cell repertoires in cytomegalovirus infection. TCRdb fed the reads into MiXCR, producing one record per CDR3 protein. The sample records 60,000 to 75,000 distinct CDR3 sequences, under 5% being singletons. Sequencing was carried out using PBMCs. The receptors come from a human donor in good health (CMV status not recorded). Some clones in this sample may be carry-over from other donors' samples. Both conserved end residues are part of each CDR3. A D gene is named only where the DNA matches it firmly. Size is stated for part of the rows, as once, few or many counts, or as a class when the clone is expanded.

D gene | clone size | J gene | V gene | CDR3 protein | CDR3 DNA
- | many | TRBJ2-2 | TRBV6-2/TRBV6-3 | CASSYSSDTGELFF | TGTGCCAGCAGTTACAGTAGCGATACCGGGGAGCTGTTTTTT
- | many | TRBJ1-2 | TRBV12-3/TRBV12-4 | CASSVGYGYTF | TGTGCCAGCAGCGTTGGGTATGGCTACACCTTC
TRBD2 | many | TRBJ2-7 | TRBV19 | CASSIVAGVGGEQYF | TGTGCCAGTAGTATAGTGGCGGGAGTCGGTGGCGAGCAGTACTTC
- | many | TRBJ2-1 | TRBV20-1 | CSAKRLAASSYNEQFF | TGCAGTGCTAAAAGGTTGGCGGCGAGCTCCTACAATGAGCAGTTCTTC
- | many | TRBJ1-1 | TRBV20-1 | CSATQAFF | TGCAGTGCTACTCAAGCTTTCTTT
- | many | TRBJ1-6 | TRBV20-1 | CSAGGQMNNSPLHF | TGCAGTGCCGGTGGACAGATGAATAATTCACCCCTCCACTTT
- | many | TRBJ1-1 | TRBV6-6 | CASSYGGGDTEAFF | TGTGCCAGCAGTTACGGGGGGGGGGACACTGAAGCTTTCTTT
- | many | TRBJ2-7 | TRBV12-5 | CASGSDVGEQYF | TGTGCTAGTGGGTCGGACGTCGGAGAGCAGTACTTC
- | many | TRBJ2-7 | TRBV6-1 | CASSEMVEQYF | TGTGCCAGCAGTGAAATGGTCGAGCAGTACTTC
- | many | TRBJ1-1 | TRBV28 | CASSSGRLNTEAFF | TGTGCCAGCAGTTCAGGGCGCCTGAACACTGAAGCTTTCTTT
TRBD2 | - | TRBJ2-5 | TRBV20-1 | CSARGTSGVQETQYF | TGCAGTGCTAGGGGGACTAGCGGGGTTCAAGAGACCCAGTACTTC
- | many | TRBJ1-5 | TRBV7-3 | CASSDSNQPQHF | TGTGCCAGCAGCGATAGCAATCAGCCCCAGCATTTT
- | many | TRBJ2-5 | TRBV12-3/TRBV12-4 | CASSLGLKGTQYF | TGTGCCAGCAGTTTGGGCCTCAAAGGTACCCAGTACTTC
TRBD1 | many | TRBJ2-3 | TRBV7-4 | CASSLWPGDRGITDTQYF | TGTGCCAGCAGCCTATGGCCAGGGGACAGGGGGATCACAGATACGCAGTATTTT
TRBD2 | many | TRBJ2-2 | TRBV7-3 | CASTNSGRGNTGELFF | TGTGCCAGCACTAACTCCGGGAGGGGGAACACCGGGGAGCTGTTTTTT
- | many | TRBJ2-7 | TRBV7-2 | CASSLAAGPSYEQYF | TGTGCCAGCAGCTTAGCGGCGGGACCCTCCTACGAGCAGTACTTC
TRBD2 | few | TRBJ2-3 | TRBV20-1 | CSASSTSGNTDTQYF | TGCAGTGCTAGTTCGACTAGCGGGAATACAGATACGCAGTATTTT
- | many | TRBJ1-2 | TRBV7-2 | CASSLAGQSFF | TGTGCCAGCAGCTTAGCGGGACAAAGCTTCTTC
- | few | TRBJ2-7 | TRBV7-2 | CASSPTSLVYEQYF | TGTGCCAGCAGCCCAACTAGCTTAGTCTACGAGCAGTACTTC
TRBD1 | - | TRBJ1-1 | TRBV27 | CASSLTGGENTEAFF | TGTGCCAGCAGCTTGACAGGGGGCGAGAACACTGAAGCTTTCTTT
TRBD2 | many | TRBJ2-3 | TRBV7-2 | CASSDRDYPDTQYF | TGTGCCAGCAGCGACCGGGACTACCCAGATACGCAGTATTTT
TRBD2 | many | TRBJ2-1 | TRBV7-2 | CASSSTSGGASEQFF | TGTGCCAGCAGCTCCACTAGCGGGGGGGCATCTGAGCAGTTCTTC
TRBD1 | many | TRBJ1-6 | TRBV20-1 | CSAKGANGNSPLHF | TGCAGTGCTAAGGGGGCGAATGGTAATTCACCCCTCCACTTT
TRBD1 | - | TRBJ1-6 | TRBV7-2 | CASTRDRVWNSPLHF | TGTGCCAGCACCCGGGACAGGGTCTGGAATTCACCCCTCCACTTT
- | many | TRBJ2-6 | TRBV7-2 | CASSLVGGQGSGANVLTF | TGTGCCAGCAGCTTAGTCGGAGGGCAAGGTTCTGGGGCCAACGTCCTGACTTTC
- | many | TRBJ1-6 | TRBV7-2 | CASSPRTAPNSPLHF | TGTGCCAGCAGCCCCCGGACAGCGCCTAATTCACCCCTCCACTTT
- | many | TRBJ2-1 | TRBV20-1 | CSAEEASNEQFF | TGCAGTGCTGAAGAGGCTAGCAATGAGCAGTTCTTC
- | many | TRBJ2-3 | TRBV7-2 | CASSLGLGTDTQYF | TGTGCCAGCAGCTTAGGTCTCGGCACAGATACGCAGTATTTT
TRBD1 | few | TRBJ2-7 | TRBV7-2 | CASSSTGGGYEQYF | TGTGCCAGCAGCTCGACAGGGGGCGGCTACGAGCAGTACTTC
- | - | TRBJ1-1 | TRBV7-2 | CASRRESGSEAFF | TGTGCCAGCAGGCGAGAGTCGGGGTCTGAAGCTTTCTTT
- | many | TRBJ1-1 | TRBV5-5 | CASSSPAGGPAFF | TGTGCCAGCAGCTCACCGGCCGGGGGCCCGGCTTTCTTT
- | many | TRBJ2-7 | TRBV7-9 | CASSSSGYEQYF | TGTGCCAGCAGCTCCTCAGGGTACGAGCAGTACTTC
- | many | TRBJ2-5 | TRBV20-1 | CSARPGEETQYF | TGCAGTGCTAGACCGGGGGAAGAGACCCAGTACTTC
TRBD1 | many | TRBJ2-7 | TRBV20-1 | CSASGTVYEQYF | TGCAGTGCTAGTGGGACAGTCTACGAGCAGTACTTC
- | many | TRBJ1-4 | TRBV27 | CASRQGGEKLFF | TGTGCCAGCAGGCAGGGAGGTGAAAAACTGTTTTTT
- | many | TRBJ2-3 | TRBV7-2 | CASSLDYRTDTQYF | TGTGCCAGCAGCTTAGACTACCGCACAGATACGCAGTATTTT
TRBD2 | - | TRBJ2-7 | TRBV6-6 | CASSSVGGAGGEQYF | TGTGCCAGCAGTTCTGTCGGGGGAGCGGGAGGCGAGCAGTACTTC
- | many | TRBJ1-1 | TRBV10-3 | CAISELGQKGEAFF | TGTGCCATCAGTGAGCTGGGGCAGAAGGGTGAAGCTTTCTTT
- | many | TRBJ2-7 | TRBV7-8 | CASSRLGYEQYF | TGTGCCAGCAGCCGACTTGGATACGAGCAGTACTTC
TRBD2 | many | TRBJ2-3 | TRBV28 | CASSTRRVGLAGDDTQYF | TGTGCCAGCAGTACCCGCCGGGTGGGACTAGCGGGAGATGATACGCAGTATTTT
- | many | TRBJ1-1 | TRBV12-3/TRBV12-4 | CASTISYRTEAFF | TGTGCCAGCACCATTTCTTACCGAACTGAAGCTTTCTTT
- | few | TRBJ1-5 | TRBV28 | CASFPGVHGQPQHF | TGTGCCAGCTTCCCGGGCGTTCACGGGCAGCCCCAGCATTTT
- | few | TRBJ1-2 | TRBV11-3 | CASSRDRRLGYTF | TGTGCCAGCAGCCGCGACAGGCGCCTGGGCTACACCTTC
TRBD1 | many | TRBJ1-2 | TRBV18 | CASSGTGGSGYTF | TGTGCCAGCTCTGGGACAGGGGGAAGTGGCTACACCTTC
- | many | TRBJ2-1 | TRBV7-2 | CASRPLGFEQFF | TGTGCCAGCAGACCTCTAGGTTTTGAGCAGTTCTTC
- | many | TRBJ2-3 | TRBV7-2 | CASSLARQKGAQYF | TGTGCCAGCAGCTTAGCGCGGCAGAAAGGGGCGCAGTATTTT
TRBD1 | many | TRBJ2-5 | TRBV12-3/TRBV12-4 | CATGTGAQETQYF | TGTGCCACCGGGACAGGGGCACAAGAGACCCAGTACTTC
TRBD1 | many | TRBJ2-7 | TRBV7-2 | CASSGDRVRYEQYF | TGTGCCAGCAGCGGGGACAGGGTGAGGTACGAGCAGTACTTC
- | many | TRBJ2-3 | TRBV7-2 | CASSLEGPTQYF | TGTGCCAGCAGCTTAGAAGGCCCTACGCAGTATTTT
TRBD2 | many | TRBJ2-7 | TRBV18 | CASSPGLAGGGTYEQYF | TGTGCCAGCTCACCGGGACTAGCGGGAGGCGGTACCTACGAGCAGTACTTC
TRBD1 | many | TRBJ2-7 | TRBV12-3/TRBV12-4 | CASSSNRGLHEQYF | TGTGCCAGCAGTTCAAACAGGGGGCTACACGAGCAGTACTTC
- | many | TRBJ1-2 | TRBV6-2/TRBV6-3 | CASSSFSLNYGYTF | TGTGCCAGCAGTTCCTTTTCCCTCAACTATGGCTACACCTTC
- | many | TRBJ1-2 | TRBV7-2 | CASSHEAGRVGGYTF | TGTGCCAGCAGCCACGAAGCCGGTAGGGTTGGCGGCTACACCTTC